The 29 T cell receptor beta chains reported below all come from one sample, sequenced in a study of PD-1 blockade in classical Hodgkin lymphoma. Every single patient, without exception, relapsed after autologous stem cell transplantation, and brentuximab vedotin exposure varied. Thawed PBMCs were the source of CD4+ T cells, purified by magnetic negative selection. Data came from immunoSEQ multiplex PCR; TCRdb stores just in-frame clones and leaves some out. The data show about 7,700 clones, around 86% seen once. The specimen comprised CD4+ T cells from blood, sampled at baseline. These receptors all come from a human donor with classical Hodgkin lymphoma.

The chain couples TRBV18 to TRBJ2-7, with D perhaps matching TRBD1 (5 bases). The CDR3 is 15 residues long. Germline CDR1 KGHSH, CDR2 LQKENI. V dropped 3 bases and J dropped 5 bases, with 17 bases sitting between them. Here the CDR3 DNA reads TGTGCCAGCTCACCGGGCCTTTTTGGGGCCCACGAGCAGTACTTC. Its protein product is CASSPGLFGAHEQYF.

The chain couples TRBV5-1 to TRBJ1-2; no firm D call. The CDR3 sequence is 12 residues long. Looked up from germline, CDR1 is SGHRS and CDR2 is YFSETQ. The V and J ends lost 0 bases and 6 bases respectively, with 6 bases between them. CDR3 sequence: CASSLEGNGYTF. In nucleotides, the CDR3 is TGCGCCAGCAGCTTGGAAGGGAATGGCTACACCTTC.

This chain joins TRBV5-1 and TRBJ2-7; no clear D. CDR1 is SGHRS, CDR2 YFSETQ, per germline. Trimming left V 0 bases short and J 3 bases short, with 4 bases between. The CDR3 is 12 amino acids. CDR3 DNA: TGCGCCAGCAGCTTGGGTGGCTACGAGCAGTACTTC. It yields the protein CASSLGGYEQYF.

J is TRBJ1-2 and V is TRBV4-3; D uncertain. V lost 0 bases to trimming and J lost 2 bases, with 13 bases between them. Germline V CDR1 and CDR2: LGHNA, YSLEER. The CDR3 is made up of 16 amino acids. CDR3 amino acids: CASSQDSFGLNYGYTF. CDR3 bases: TGCGCCAGCAGCCAAGATTCTTTCGGGCTGAACTATGGCTACACCTTC.

The chain uses TRBV19 and TRBJ2-5; D is uncertain. The CDR3 totals 13 residues. The ends were cut back, 1 base at V and 11 bases at J, with 14 bases in the middle. Germline V CDR1 and CDR2: LNHDA, SQIVND (reference sequence). The CDR3 nucleotides are TGTGCCAGTAGTATAGGTCACGGTGATATACAGTACTTC. Translating it yields CASSIGHGDIQYF.

The CDR3 DNA reads TGTGCCAGCTCACCACGGGGGCAAGAGACCCAGTACTTC. Translated, it gives CASSPRGQETQYF. The chain combines TRBV18 with TRBJ2-5; D is tentatively TRBD1 or TRBD2 (5 bases each). Trimming took 1 base from V and 2 from J, leaving 5 bases between them. This CDR3 is 13 amino acids long. The germline CDR1 and CDR2 sequences are KGHSH and LQKENI. Full variable domain (remainder filled in from reference TRBV18 and TRBJ2-5): NAGVMQNPRHLVRRRGQEARLRCSPMKGHSHVYWYRQLPEEGLKFMVYLQKENIIDESGMPKERFSAEFPKEGPSILRIQQVVRGDSAAYFCASSPRGQETQYFGPGTRLLVL.

The chain carries TRBV19 and TRBJ2-3; D call uncertain. Germline values: CDR1 LNHDA, CDR2 SQIVND (reference sequence). V lost 3 bases to trimming and J lost 0 bases, with 13 bases between them. This CDR3 is built from 16 residues. CDR3 sequence: CASSIGNSFSTDTQYF. CDR3 nucleotide sequence: TGTGCCAGTAGTATTGGGAACAGCTTTAGCACAGATACGCAGTATTTT.

This clone was seen just once. This chain connects TRBV30 to TRBJ2-5; 15 nucleotides align to TRBD2. Germline V CDR1 and CDR2: GTSNPN, SVGIG (reference sequence). The CDR3 length is 13 residues. Trimming removed 7 bases from V and 11 bases from J; junction bases left unmatched: 8. The CDR3 sequence: CAYRGLAGGPQYF. The CDR3 bases are TGTGCCTACCGAGGACTAGCGGGAGGGCCTCAGTACTTC.

This sequence joins TRBV5-1 and TRBJ2-7; the D call may be TRBD1 or TRBD2 (5 bases each). The CDR3 totals 15 residues. V was pared by 4 bases and J by 3 bases, with 17 bases between. CDR1 is SGHRS and CDR2 is YFSETQ in the germline V gene. CDR3 in DNA: TGCGCCAGCAGCCCTCTTGGGGGTAGTTACTACGAGCAGTACTTC. This sequence encodes CASSPLGGSYYEQYF.

The rearrangement joins TRBV5-4 to TRBJ2-2; 7 bases line up with TRBD1. V was pared by 2 bases and J by 6 bases, with 1 base of the junction left unmatched. The germline CDR1 and CDR2 sequences are SGHNT and YYREEE (reference sequence). The CDR3 is made up of 13 amino acids. DNA of the CDR3: TGTGCCAGCAGCTTACAGGGGCCCGGGGAGCTGTTTTTT. Its protein product is CASSLQGPGELFF.

The V and J genes are TRBV5-6 and TRBJ2-7; D unresolved. In germline, CDR1 is SGHDT, CDR2 YYEEEE. The V gene lost 4 bases and the J gene lost 0 bases, with 17 bases spanning the gap. This CDR3 is 16 amino acids long. CDR3: CASSTVTSRSSYEQYF. Here the CDR3 DNA reads TGTGCCAGCAGCACTGTGACATCCCGAAGCTCCTACGAGCAGTACTTC.

The genes are TRBV2 and TRBJ1-2, with D uncertain. The CDR3 covers 13 residues. Germline loops: CDR1 SNHLY, CDR2 FYNNEI. V was trimmed by 0 bases and J by 9 bases, leaving 11 bases between them. The chain's CDR3 is CASSEALGHSYTF. In DNA, the CDR3 is TGTGCCAGCAGTGAAGCGCTAGGTCATAGCTACACCTTC.

The chain employs TRBV6-6 and TRBJ2-7; 13 bases align to TRBD2. Germline CDR1 is MNHNY and CDR2 is SVGAGI (reference sequence). V was clipped by 5 bases and J by 5 bases; unmatched bases: 6. The CDR3 loop spans 15 amino acids. CDR3 sequence (DNA): TGTGCCAGCAGTCGGGGACTAGCGGGGACCGACGAGCAGTACTTC. It encodes CASSRGLAGTDEQYF.

This clone was recorded only once. The J gene is TRBJ2-5, the V gene TRBV5-1; 7 bases agree with TRBD2. The CDR3 is 14 residues long. V trimming: 0 bases; J trimming: 7 bases; junction bases outside the gene matches: 6. CDR1 and CDR2 (germline): SGHRS, YFSETQ. The CDR3 sequence is CASSLEGGYVTQYF. The DNA for the CDR3 is TGCGCCAGCAGCTTGGAGGGAGGGTACGTGACCCAGTACTTC.

This clone was observed a single time. The chain links TRBV5-1 to TRBJ2-3, with TRBD1 matching over 9 bases. The CDR3 has 17 residues. Germline CDR1 and CDR2: SGHRS and YFSETQ. V dropped 1 base and J dropped 0; count of bases not matched to a gene: 6. The CDR3 DNA is TGCGCCAGCAGCTTGACTGGACAGGGGTCCAGCACAGATACGCAGTATTTT. Protein: CASSLTGQGSSTDTQYF.

The CDR3: CASRDSSSGANVLTF. The CDR3 coding sequence is TGTGCCAGCAGGGACAGCAGCTCTGGGGCCAACGTCCTGACTTTC. The gene calls are TRBV6-6 and TRBJ2-6; perhaps TRBD1 as D (6 bases). The germline V and J ends were trimmed by 6 bases and 0 bases, with 9 bases remaining between them. The CDR3 contains 15 residues. Germline values: CDR1 MNHNY, CDR2 SVGAGI (reference sequence).

The chain links TRBV7-3 to TRBJ2-6; no definite D call. Germline lookup yields CDR1 SGHTA and CDR2 FQGTGA. Trimming stripped 2 bases from V and 0 bases from J, with 5 bases between. This CDR3 region has 15 residues. CDR3 protein: CASSLGFSGANVLTF. The CDR3, as DNA: TGTGCCAGCAGCTTAGGTTTCTCTGGGGCCAACGTCCTGACTTTC.

The V gene is TRBV19, the J gene TRBJ2-1; 9 bases fit TRBD2. The ends lost 7 bases at V and 4 bases at J; junction bases unmatched: 8. The CDR3 length is 15 residues. Germline CDR1 and CDR2: LNHDA and SQIVND (reference sequence). CDR3 bases: TGTGCCAGTAATGGGCGGGAGGGCCTTTACAATGAGCAGTTCTTC. It specifies CASNGREGLYNEQFF.

The sample holds one count of this clone. V usage is TRBV4-2 and J usage is TRBJ1-3; D gene uncertain. CDR3 length equals 19 residues. Trimming took 4 bases from V and 4 from J, leaving 26 bases between them. The germline gives CDR1 LGHNA, CDR2 YNFKEQ. Here the CDR3 reads CASSLAPTASPALGNTIYF. The CDR3, as DNA: TGTGCCAGCAGCCTAGCACCCACAGCGAGTCCCGCCCTGGGAAACACCATATATTTT.

The chain uses TRBV6-1 and TRBJ2-7; no firm D call. Trimming pared 5 bases from V and 3 bases from J, leaving 5 bases between. Germline V gene data show CDR1 as MNHNS and CDR2 as SASEGT. The CDR3 spans 11 residues. The chain's CDR3 is CASSLFYEQYF. Written as DNA, the CDR3 is TGTGCCAGCAGTCTATTCTACGAGCAGTACTTC.

The J gene is TRBJ1-2, the V gene TRBV5-1; possible D gene TRBD1, 5 bases. Germline V gene sequence: CDR1 SGHRS, CDR2 YFSETQ. CDR3 length: 14 amino acids. Trimming took 1 base from V and 4 from J, leaving 11 bases between them. This CDR3 is CASSLRQGGYGYTF. CDR3 bases: TGCGCCAGCAGCTTGAGGCAGGGCGGCTATGGCTACACCTTC.

In its sample, this clone was seen a few times. The rearrangement links TRBV5-5 to TRBJ1-6; the D is unclear. The CDR3 covers 18 residues. Trimming took off 4 bases at V and 0 bases at J, with 17 bases between the two ends. The V gene's germline CDR1 is SGHKS and CDR2 YYEKEE (reference sequence). CDR3 amino acids: CASSREGISSSYNSPLHF. CDR3 bases: TGTGCCAGCAGCCGTGAAGGGATATCGAGCTCCTATAATTCACCCCTCCACTTT.

CDR3 bases: TGTGCCAGCAGTGAAAACAGGGCCCAACATCAGCCCCAGCATTTT. This translates into CASSENRAQHQPQHF. The gene calls are TRBV2 and TRBJ1-5; tentative D call: TRBD1 (6 bases). V dropped 2 bases and J dropped 5 bases, with 13 bases sitting between them. CDR1 is SNHLY and CDR2 is FYNNEI in the germline V gene. This CDR3 contains 15 residues. The whole variable domain, remainder taken from reference TRBV2 and TRBJ1-5, is EPEVTQTPSHQVTQMGQEVILRCVPISNHLYFYWYRQILGQKVEFLVSFYNNEISEKSEIFDDQFSVERPDGSNFTLKIRSTKLEDSAMYFCASSENRAQHQPQHFGDGTRLSIL.

Remarks on this clone: Within the sample, other DNA sequences also encode this same CDR3. CDR3 nucleotide sequence: TGTGCCAGCTCACCAGGATTACAAGAGACCCAGTACTTC. Amino acid sequence: CASSPGLQETQYF. The chain couples TRBV18 to TRBJ2-5; D is undetermined. The germline CDR1 and CDR2 sequences are KGHSH and LQKENI. This CDR3 is 13 amino acids long. The V and J ends lost 2 bases and 2 bases respectively, with 6 bases between them.

This clone is a singleton in its sample. This chain links TRBV27 with TRBJ2-5; 10 positions match TRBD2. The DNA end is a closer match to TRBJ2-7, so the J assignment may be wrong. Germline CDR1 is MNHEY and CDR2 is SMNVEV (reference sequence). The CDR3 loop spans 14 amino acids. The CDR3 DNA is TGTGCCAGCAGCTGGAGCGGGAGGGTGTACGAGCAGTACTTC. This sequence encodes CASSWSGRVYEQYF.

The chain combines TRBV5-1 with TRBJ2-6; D is unresolved. V dropped 4 bases and J dropped 4 bases, with 6 bases sitting between them. The V gene's germline CDR1 is SGHRS and CDR2 YFSETQ. The CDR3 is 13 amino acids. CDR3 residues: CASSSTGANVLTF. CDR3 nucleotides: TGCGCCAGCAGCAGTACAGGGGCCAACGTCCTGACTTTC.

The J gene is TRBJ1-6, the V gene TRBV9, with 7 bases matching TRBD1. The CDR3 is made up of 14 amino acids. V lost 7 bases and J lost 8; bases outside the gene matches: 9. From germline, CDR1 is SGDLS and CDR2 YYNGEE. This CDR3 reads CASSPRGLDSPLHF. The CDR3, as DNA: TGTGCCAGCTCGCCCAGGGGGTTGGATTCACCCCTCCACTTT.

The chain recombines TRBV11-2 with TRBJ1-6; D is uncertain. The CDR3 spans 13 residues. Germline loops: CDR1 SGHAT, CDR2 FQNNGV. V shed 3 bases and J shed 7 bases, with 7 bases lying between them. Written as DNA, the CDR3 is TGTGCCAGCAGCTTGCCGGGGAATTCACCCCTCCACTTT. It translates to CASSLPGNSPLHF.

This sequence joins TRBV5-4 and TRBJ1-2, with D tentatively TRBD1 (5 bases). The CDR3 is 13 amino acids. Trimming stripped 4 bases from V and 3 bases from J, with 10 bases between. Germline V lookup: CDR1 SGHNT, CDR2 YYREEE (reference sequence). This chain's CDR3 is CASSHSGDYGYTF. The DNA of the CDR3 is TGTGCCAGCAGCCATTCGGGGGACTATGGCTACACCTTC.